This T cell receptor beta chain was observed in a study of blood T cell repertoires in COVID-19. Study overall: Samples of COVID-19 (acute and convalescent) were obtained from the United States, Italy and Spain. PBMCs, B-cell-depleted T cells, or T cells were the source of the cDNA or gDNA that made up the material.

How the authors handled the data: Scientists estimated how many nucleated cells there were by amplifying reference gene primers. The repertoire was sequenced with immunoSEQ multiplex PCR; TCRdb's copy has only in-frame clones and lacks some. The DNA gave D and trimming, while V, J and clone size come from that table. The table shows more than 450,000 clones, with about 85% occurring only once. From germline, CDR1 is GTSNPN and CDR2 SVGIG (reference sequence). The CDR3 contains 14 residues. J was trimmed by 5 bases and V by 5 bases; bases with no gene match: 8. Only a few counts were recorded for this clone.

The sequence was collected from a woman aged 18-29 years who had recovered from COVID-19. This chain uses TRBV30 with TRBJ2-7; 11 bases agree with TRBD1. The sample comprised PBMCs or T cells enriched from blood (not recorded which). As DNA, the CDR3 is TGTGCCTGGCGAGAAGGGACAGGGGGTGACGAGCAGTACTTC. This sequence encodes CAWREGTGGDEQYF.